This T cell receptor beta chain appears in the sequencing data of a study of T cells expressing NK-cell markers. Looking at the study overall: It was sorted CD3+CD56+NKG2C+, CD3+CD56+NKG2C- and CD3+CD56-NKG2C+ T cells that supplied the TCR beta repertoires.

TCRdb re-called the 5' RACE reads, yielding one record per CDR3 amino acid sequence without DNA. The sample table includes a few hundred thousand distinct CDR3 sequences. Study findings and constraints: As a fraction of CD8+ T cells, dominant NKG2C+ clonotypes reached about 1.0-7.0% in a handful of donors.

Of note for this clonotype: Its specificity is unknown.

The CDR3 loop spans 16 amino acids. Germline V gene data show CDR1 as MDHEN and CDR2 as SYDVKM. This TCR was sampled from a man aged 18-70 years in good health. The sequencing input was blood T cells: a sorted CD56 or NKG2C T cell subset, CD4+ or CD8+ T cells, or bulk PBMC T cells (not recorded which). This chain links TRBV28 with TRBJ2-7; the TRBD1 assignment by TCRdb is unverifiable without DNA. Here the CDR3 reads CASSLWGQGAAYEQYF.